Listed below are T cell receptor beta chains from one sample, sequenced in a study of T-cell reconstitution after alpha-beta-depleted transplantation in children. TCRdb re-analysed the PCR reads in MiXCR, keeping a single row per CDR3 protein. The sample holds approximately 800,000 distinct CDR3 sequences, approximately 15% seen once. The sequences come from PBMCs, mostly from graft donor cells, collected 360 days after TCRalphabeta/CD19-depleted stem cell transplant. The source is a male patient aged 10-17 years who had a stem cell transplant for acute lymphoblastic leukemia, so the T cells may come from the graft donor. The CDR3 runs from the conserved cysteine through the conserved F or W. The D gene is left open where the match is weak. A clone size is listed for some rows: how often the clone was seen (once, few, many), or a class if it is expanded.

v_call: TRBV7-9; j_call: TRBJ1-4; clone_size: few; d_call: NA; cdr3_nt: TGTGCCAGCGATAGAGGGGGAGGAAATGAAAAACTGTTTTTT; cdr3_aa: CASDRGGGNEKLFF
v_call: TRBV11-2; j_call: TRBJ2-5; clone_size: NA; d_call: TRBD2; cdr3_nt: TGTGCCAGCAGCTTAGATGGGGGACTAGCGGGAGGCATGGAGACCCAGTACTTC; cdr3_aa: CASSLDGGLAGGMETQYF
v_call: TRBV5-1; j_call: TRBJ2-3; clone_size: NA; d_call: TRBD2; cdr3_nt: TGCGCCAGCAGTATAGCGGGACACACAGATACGCAGTATTTT; cdr3_aa: CASSIAGHTDTQYF
v_call: TRBV20-1; j_call: TRBJ1-5; clone_size: few; d_call: TRBD1; cdr3_nt: TGCAGTGCTAGAGATTCGCGGACAGGGCATATTCTGGCCCAGCATTTT; cdr3_aa: CSARDSRTGHILAQHF
v_call: TRBV30; j_call: TRBJ2-3; clone_size: few; d_call: NA; cdr3_nt: TGTGCCTGGAGTGTGAGGGGGTCGTCACACACAGATACGCAGTATTTT; cdr3_aa: CAWSVRGSSHTDTQYF
v_call: TRBV10-3; j_call: TRBJ2-7; clone_size: NA; d_call: TRBD1; cdr3_nt: TGTGCCATCAGTGAGGGGGACAGGGGGTTATACGAGCAGTACTTC; cdr3_aa: CAISEGDRGLYEQYF
v_call: TRBV10-3; j_call: TRBJ2-7; clone_size: NA; d_call: TRBD1; cdr3_nt: TGTGCCATCAGTGACGGGACAGGGGGCGTGGGGCAGTACTTC; cdr3_aa: CAISDGTGGVGQYF
v_call: TRBV7-9; j_call: TRBJ1-5; clone_size: NA; d_call: TRBD1; cdr3_nt: TGTGCCAGCAGCTTAGTAGTAACAGGGACAGCTGATCAGCCCCAGCATTTT; cdr3_aa: CASSLVVTGTADQPQHF
v_call: TRBV18; j_call: TRBJ1-5; clone_size: NA; d_call: NA; cdr3_nt: TGTGCCAGCTCAAGCCCCGACACAGGCAATCAGCCCCAGCATTTT; cdr3_aa: CASSSPDTGNQPQHF
v_call: TRBV29-1; j_call: TRBJ1-2; clone_size: NA; d_call: TRBD1; cdr3_nt: TGCAGCGTTGAGCGGACCCAGCCTAACAGGGGAGCTAACTATGGCTACACCTTC; cdr3_aa: CSVERTQPNRGANYGYTF
v_call: TRBV29-1; j_call: TRBJ2-1; clone_size: NA; d_call: NA; cdr3_nt: TGCAGCGTTGAAGGGGGCGAAGTCGGGACTCCCTACAATGAGCAGTTCTTC; cdr3_aa: CSVEGGEVGTPYNEQFF
v_call: TRBV4-1; j_call: TRBJ2-7; clone_size: few; d_call: NA; cdr3_nt: TGCGCCAGCAGCCAAGATTGGGGGCGGAACGAGCAGTACTTC; cdr3_aa: CASSQDWGRNEQYF
v_call: TRBV29-1; j_call: TRBJ2-1; clone_size: few; d_call: TRBD2; cdr3_nt: TGCAGCGTTTCTTCTAGCGGGAGAGCATATGAGCAGTTCTTC; cdr3_aa: CSVSSSGRAYEQFF
v_call: TRBV9; j_call: TRBJ2-3; clone_size: few; d_call: NA; cdr3_nt: TGTGCCAGCAGCGTAGGGATAGGGGCGGGGACAGATACGCAGTATTTT; cdr3_aa: CASSVGIGAGTDTQYF
v_call: TRBV7-9; j_call: TRBJ2-1; clone_size: NA; d_call: NA; cdr3_nt: TGTGCCAGCAGCCAAGAGATGGGGAATGAGCAGTTCTTC; cdr3_aa: CASSQEMGNEQFF
v_call: TRBV6-5; j_call: TRBJ2-2; clone_size: few; d_call: TRBD1; cdr3_nt: TGTGCCAGCAGTTACGTCGAGGGGGCAGGCACCGGGGAGCTGTTTTTT; cdr3_aa: CASSYVEGAGTGELFF
v_call: TRBV6-1; j_call: TRBJ1-2; clone_size: NA; d_call: NA; cdr3_nt: TGTGCCAGCAGTGAACCCGGACGGATATTGTTCTATGGCTACACCTTC; cdr3_aa: CASSEPGRILFYGYTF
v_call: TRBV20-1; j_call: TRBJ2-2; clone_size: NA; d_call: NA; cdr3_nt: TGCAGTGTTCTGGGGGACCGGAACACCGGGGAGCTGTTTTTT; cdr3_aa: CSVLGDRNTGELFF
v_call: TRBV24-1; j_call: TRBJ2-1; clone_size: few; d_call: TRBD1; cdr3_nt: TGTGCCACCAGTGAGAGAGACAGGGGGAACAATGAGCAGTTCTTC; cdr3_aa: CATSERDRGNNEQFF
v_call: TRBV5-1; j_call: TRBJ2-7; clone_size: NA; d_call: NA; cdr3_nt: TGCGCCAGCAGCTTGACCAGGGAGAACGAGCAGTACTTC; cdr3_aa: CASSLTRENEQYF
v_call: TRBV12-3/TRBV12-4; j_call: TRBJ2-7; clone_size: NA; d_call: TRBD1; cdr3_nt: TGTGCCAGCAGATTACAGGGGGCATACGAGCAGTACTTC; cdr3_aa: CASRLQGAYEQYF
v_call: TRBV29-1; j_call: TRBJ2-6; clone_size: few; d_call: NA; cdr3_nt: TGCAGCGTTAGTAGGGTTGACTCTGGGGCCAACGTCCTGACTTTC; cdr3_aa: CSVSRVDSGANVLTF
v_call: TRBV4-1; j_call: TRBJ2-1; clone_size: few; d_call: TRBD2; cdr3_nt: TGCGCCAGCAGCCATCCCGGGAGGAGGTCCTACAATGAGCAGTTCTTC; cdr3_aa: CASSHPGRRSYNEQFF
v_call: TRBV29-1; j_call: TRBJ2-7; clone_size: NA; d_call: TRBD1; cdr3_nt: TGCAGCGTGGACAGGGAGGATCCCTACGAGCAGTACTTC; cdr3_aa: CSVDREDPYEQYF
v_call: TRBV6-5; j_call: TRBJ2-7; clone_size: NA; d_call: TRBD1; cdr3_nt: TGTGCCAGCAGTTACTCGAGGGGACAGGTTGGGGGAACGGCCTTC; cdr3_aa: CASSYSRGQVGGTAF
v_call: TRBV10-3; j_call: TRBJ2-1; clone_size: few; d_call: TRBD2; cdr3_nt: TGTGCCATCAGTGATATAGGGAGGGTCCATGAGCAGTTCTTC; cdr3_aa: CAISDIGRVHEQFF
v_call: TRBV7-3; j_call: TRBJ2-7; clone_size: NA; d_call: NA; cdr3_nt: TGTGCCAGCAGCTTAGGCGCCAGGGACAACTACGAGCAGTACTTC; cdr3_aa: CASSLGARDNYEQYF
v_call: TRBV4-2; j_call: TRBJ2-7; clone_size: NA; d_call: TRBD2; cdr3_nt: TGTGCCAGCATCACTAGCGGTTACGAGCAGTACTTC; cdr3_aa: CASITSGYEQYF
v_call: TRBV11-2; j_call: TRBJ1-2; clone_size: many; d_call: NA; cdr3_nt: TGTGCCAGCAGCCGGCCTTGGGCGGATGGCTACACCTTC; cdr3_aa: CASSRPWADGYTF
v_call: TRBV5-1; j_call: TRBJ2-7; clone_size: NA; d_call: NA; cdr3_nt: TGCGCCAGGGTCACGGACGGGGCCTCTCTCGAGCAGTACTTC; cdr3_aa: CARVTDGASLEQYF
v_call: TRBV7-9; j_call: TRBJ2-1; clone_size: few; d_call: TRBD2; cdr3_nt: TGTGCCAGCAGCCCTCGACTAGCGGGAGGGCCGCATGAGCAGTTCTTC; cdr3_aa: CASSPRLAGGPHEQFF
v_call: TRBV4-1; j_call: TRBJ2-1; clone_size: few; d_call: TRBD2; cdr3_nt: TGCGCCAGCAGAAATGGAGCGGGAGACGAGGGTGAGCAGTTCTTC; cdr3_aa: CASRNGAGDEGEQFF
v_call: TRBV12-3/TRBV12-4; j_call: TRBJ2-7; clone_size: NA; d_call: NA; cdr3_nt: TGTGCCACCACTTTATCTGGCGGCCCGGTCTACGAGCAGTACTTC; cdr3_aa: CATTLSGGPVYEQYF
v_call: TRBV19; j_call: TRBJ2-2; clone_size: NA; d_call: TRBD2; cdr3_nt: TGTGCCAGTAGTATAACCGGACTAGCGGGAACCGGGGAGCTGTTTTTT; cdr3_aa: CASSITGLAGTGELFF
v_call: TRBV27; j_call: TRBJ2-7; clone_size: few; d_call: TRBD2; cdr3_nt: TGTGCCAGCAGGTCCGAAGGGTACGTGCGGGGGGAGCAGTACTTC; cdr3_aa: CASRSEGYVRGEQYF
v_call: TRBV29-1; j_call: TRBJ2-2; clone_size: few; d_call: NA; cdr3_nt: TGCAGCGTTGCAGGGTTTTCGAACACCGGGGAGCTGTTTTTT; cdr3_aa: CSVAGFSNTGELFF
v_call: TRBV7-9; j_call: TRBJ2-7; clone_size: few; d_call: TRBD2; cdr3_nt: TGTGCCAGCAGCTTCCCTAGCGGCCGCTACGAGCAGTACTTC; cdr3_aa: CASSFPSGRYEQYF
v_call: TRBV20-1; j_call: TRBJ2-7; clone_size: NA; d_call: NA; cdr3_nt: TGCAGTGCTAGAGATCTCCGCGGGCCCTCCTACGAGCAGTACTTC; cdr3_aa: CSARDLRGPSYEQYF
v_call: TRBV5-1; j_call: TRBJ2-7; clone_size: many; d_call: TRBD1; cdr3_nt: TGCGCCAGCAGTGCGACAGGGAGCTACGAGCAGTACTTC; cdr3_aa: CASSATGSYEQYF
v_call: TRBV7-9; j_call: TRBJ2-7; clone_size: NA; d_call: NA; cdr3_nt: TGTGCCAGCAGCTCCTCCACTGTGAGCTCCTACGAGCAGTACTTC; cdr3_aa: CASSSSTVSSYEQYF
v_call: TRBV7-8; j_call: TRBJ2-5; clone_size: few; d_call: NA; cdr3_nt: TGTGCCAGCAGCTTAGTGGGGGGGCTTAGGGAGACCCAGTACTTC; cdr3_aa: CASSLVGGLRETQYF
v_call: TRBV7-2; j_call: TRBJ2-7; clone_size: NA; d_call: TRBD1; cdr3_nt: TGTGCCAGCAGCGCCCGGACAGGGGGGTTCCACGAGCAGTACTTC; cdr3_aa: CASSARTGGFHEQYF
v_call: TRBV7-6; j_call: TRBJ2-7; clone_size: NA; d_call: TRBD1; cdr3_nt: TGTGCCAGCAGCTCCTACAGGGGGGCCGAGCAGTACTTC; cdr3_aa: CASSSYRGAEQYF
v_call: TRBV20-1; j_call: TRBJ2-7; clone_size: NA; d_call: NA; cdr3_nt: TGCAGTGCTAGAGATAGTTCCGGGACTCCAACCTACGAGCAGTACTTC; cdr3_aa: CSARDSSGTPTYEQYF
v_call: TRBV10-2; j_call: TRBJ2-7; clone_size: few; d_call: NA; cdr3_nt: TGCGCCAGCAGTGATCCAGCGGGCGAGCAGTACTTC; cdr3_aa: CASSDPAGEQYF
v_call: TRBV5-1; j_call: TRBJ2-1; clone_size: few; d_call: TRBD1; cdr3_nt: TGCGCCAGCAGCCCTGACAGGGGGCCCGGCAATGAGCAGTTCTTC; cdr3_aa: CASSPDRGPGNEQFF
v_call: TRBV5-1; j_call: TRBJ2-7; clone_size: NA; d_call: NA; cdr3_nt: TGCGCCAGCAGCTTGGGGAGCGGGCTCCCCTACGAGCAGTACTTC; cdr3_aa: CASSLGSGLPYEQYF
v_call: TRBV4-1; j_call: TRBJ2-7; clone_size: NA; d_call: TRBD1; cdr3_nt: TGCGCCAGCAGCGTCCGGGACAGCTACTACGAGCAGTACTTC; cdr3_aa: CASSVRDSYYEQYF
v_call: TRBV20-1; j_call: TRBJ2-7; clone_size: few; d_call: NA; cdr3_nt: TGCAGTGCTAGAGACAGGGGTCCCTACGAGCAGTACTTC; cdr3_aa: CSARDRGPYEQYF